These T cell receptor beta chains were read from a single sample in a study of CD8 T cells in Susac syndrome. TCRdb processed the immunoSEQ multiplex PCR reads anew with MiXCR; each CDR3 protein has one entry. The sample shows 65,000 to 85,000 distinct CDR3 sequences, approximately 93% of them seen only once. Input material: CD8+ T cells from PBMCs. All receptors come from a human donor with Susac syndrome. CDR3s include the opening cysteine and the closing phenylalanine or tryptophan. The D gene is left open where the match is weak. Only part of the rows carry a size: once, few, many, or a class if the clone is expanded.

abundance: -; v_gene: TRBV30; j_gene: TRBJ2-2; d_gene: TRBD2; CDR3aa: CAWSGTTTGELLF; CDR3nt: TGTGCCTGGAGCGGGACTACCACCGGGGAGCTGCTTTTT
abundance: -; v_gene: TRBV20-1; j_gene: TRBJ2-1; d_gene: -; CDR3aa: CSAPTSSYEQFF; CDR3nt: TGCAGTGCCCCGACTAGTAGCTATGAGCAGTTCTTC
abundance: -; v_gene: TRBV5-6; j_gene: TRBJ2-3; d_gene: -; CDR3aa: CASSLFQGPVDTQYF; CDR3nt: TGTGCCAGCAGCTTGTTCCAGGGACCAGTTGATACGCAGTATTTT
abundance: -; v_gene: TRBV28; j_gene: TRBJ2-7; d_gene: -; CDR3aa: CASSLGTLTAEQYF; CDR3nt: TGTGCCAGCAGCCTTGGGACCCTAACAGCGGAGCAGTACTTC
abundance: -; v_gene: TRBV9; j_gene: TRBJ2-1; d_gene: -; CDR3aa: CASSVEAVLFNNEQFF; CDR3nt: TGTGCCAGCAGCGTAGAGGCAGTCTTATTCAACAATGAGCAGTTCTTC
abundance: -; v_gene: TRBV2; j_gene: TRBJ1-1; d_gene: -; CDR3aa: CASRLVVNTEAFF; CDR3nt: TGTGCCAGCAGATTGGTCGTGAACACTGAAGCTTTCTTT
abundance: -; v_gene: TRBV20-1; j_gene: TRBJ2-2; d_gene: -; CDR3aa: CSARLNGPANTGELFF; CDR3nt: TGCAGTGCTAGACTTAATGGACCCGCGAACACCGGGGAGCTGTTTTTT
abundance: -; v_gene: TRBV27; j_gene: TRBJ2-1; d_gene: -; CDR3aa: CASSPLEAGLYNEQFF; CDR3nt: TGTGCCAGCAGTCCGCTAGAAGCGGGCCTCTACAATGAGCAGTTCTTC
abundance: -; v_gene: TRBV9; j_gene: TRBJ2-1; d_gene: -; CDR3aa: CASSVGPASYNEQFF; CDR3nt: TGTGCCAGCAGCGTAGGCCCAGCCTCCTACAATGAGCAGTTCTTC
abundance: -; v_gene: TRBV29-1; j_gene: TRBJ2-1; d_gene: -; CDR3aa: CSVEESYNEQFF; CDR3nt: TGCAGCGTTGAAGAGAGTTACAATGAGCAGTTCTTC
abundance: -; v_gene: TRBV7-5; j_gene: TRBJ2-5; d_gene: -; CDR3aa: CISVPEASETGYVQETQYF; CDR3nt: -
abundance: -; v_gene: TRBV12-3/TRBV12-4; j_gene: TRBJ1-5; d_gene: -; CDR3aa: CASSQGSGGLAQPQHF; CDR3nt: TGTGCCAGCAGCCAAGGATCTGGGGGGCTGGCTCAGCCCCAGCATTTT
abundance: -; v_gene: TRBV27; j_gene: TRBJ2-7; d_gene: -; CDR3aa: CASGRFGIGDYEQYF; CDR3nt: TGTGCCAGCGGCCGCTTCGGGATAGGGGATTACGAGCAGTACTTC
abundance: -; v_gene: TRBV7-4; j_gene: TRBJ1-3; d_gene: -; CDR3aa: CASSFFISGNTIYF; CDR3nt: TGTGCCAGCAGCTTTTTTATCTCTGGAAACACCATATATTTT
abundance: -; v_gene: TRBV4-3; j_gene: TRBJ1-2; d_gene: -; CDR3aa: CASSQEKDPRYGYTF; CDR3nt: TGCGCCAGCAGCCAAGAGAAGGATCCACGTTATGGCTACACCTTC
abundance: few; v_gene: TRBV19; j_gene: TRBJ1-1; d_gene: -; CDR3aa: CASSLGYTEAFF; CDR3nt: TGTGCCAGTAGTTTAGGGTACACTGAAGCTTTCTTT
abundance: -; v_gene: TRBV12-3/TRBV12-4; j_gene: TRBJ1-5; d_gene: -; CDR3aa: CASSLTGRANQPQHF; CDR3nt: TGTGCCAGCAGTTTAACAGGCAGGGCAAATCAGCCCCAGCATTTT
abundance: -; v_gene: TRBV6-6; j_gene: TRBJ2-7; d_gene: -; CDR3aa: CASSYEHPYEQYF; CDR3nt: TGTGCCAGCAGTTACGAGCACCCCTACGAGCAGTACTTC
abundance: -; v_gene: TRBV7-9; j_gene: TRBJ2-5; d_gene: -; CDR3aa: CASSLGGPQETQYF; CDR3nt: TGTGCCAGCAGCTTAGGGGGTCCCCAGGAGACCCAGTACTTC
abundance: -; v_gene: TRBV7-9; j_gene: TRBJ1-4; d_gene: -; CDR3aa: CASSLFPYPTNEKLFF; CDR3nt: TGTGCCAGCAGCTTATTTCCGTATCCAACTAATGAAAAACTGTTTTTT
abundance: once; v_gene: TRBV19; j_gene: TRBJ2-3; d_gene: TRBD2; CDR3aa: CASSIDWTSGTHTDTQYF; CDR3nt: TGTGCCAGTAGTATAGATTGGACTAGCGGGACTCACACAGATACGCAGTATTTT
abundance: -; v_gene: TRBV28; j_gene: TRBJ2-2; d_gene: TRBD1; CDR3aa: CASRGQGGNTGELFF; CDR3nt: TGTGCCAGCAGGGGACAGGGCGGGAACACCGGGGAGCTGTTTTTT
abundance: -; v_gene: TRBV7-8; j_gene: TRBJ2-7; d_gene: -; CDR3aa: CASSLLGLGLYEQYF; CDR3nt: TGTGCCAGCAGCTTACTTGGCCTAGGCCTCTACGAGCAGTACTTC
abundance: once; v_gene: TRBV7-9; j_gene: TRBJ2-1; d_gene: -; CDR3aa: CASSFIGTTALRNEQFF; CDR3nt: TGTGCCAGCAGCTTCATCGGAACGACCGCCCTCCGCAATGAGCAGTTCTTC
abundance: -; v_gene: TRBV9; j_gene: TRBJ2-1; d_gene: -; CDR3aa: CASSVGDEQFF; CDR3nt: TGTGCCAGCAGCGTAGGGGATGAGCAGTTCTTC
abundance: -; v_gene: TRBV18; j_gene: TRBJ2-1; d_gene: -; CDR3aa: CASSPSQDSYNEQFF; CDR3nt: TGTGCCAGCTCACCCTCACAGGACTCCTACAATGAGCAGTTCTTC
abundance: -; v_gene: TRBV30; j_gene: TRBJ1-3; d_gene: -; CDR3aa: CAWSVRGSGNTIYF; CDR3nt: TGTGCCTGGAGTGTCAGGGGCTCTGGAAACACCATATATTTT
abundance: -; v_gene: TRBV9; j_gene: TRBJ2-1; d_gene: -; CDR3aa: CASSVGGYEQFF; CDR3nt: TGTGCCAGCAGCGTAGGGGGCTATGAGCAGTTCTTC
abundance: -; v_gene: TRBV7-9; j_gene: TRBJ2-1; d_gene: -; CDR3aa: CASSLVGRGNSYNEQFF; CDR3nt: TGTGCCAGCAGCTTAGTGGGTCGCGGTAACTCCTACAATGAGCAGTTCTTC
abundance: -; v_gene: TRBV20-1; j_gene: TRBJ1-2; d_gene: TRBD1; CDR3aa: CSATHGTGDGYTF; CDR3nt: TGCAGTGCTACTCACGGGACAGGGGATGGCTACACCTTC
abundance: -; v_gene: TRBV28; j_gene: TRBJ1-3; d_gene: -; CDR3aa: CASSLFPQWATGNTIYF; CDR3nt: TGTGCCAGCAGTTTATTTCCCCAGTGGGCGACGGGAAACACCATATATTTT
abundance: -; v_gene: TRBV28; j_gene: TRBJ2-4; d_gene: -; CDR3aa: CASSEDSRIYIKNIQYF; CDR3nt: TGTGCCAGCAGTGAGGACAGTCGTATTTACATCAAAAACATTCAGTACTTC
abundance: -; v_gene: TRBV6-2/TRBV6-3; j_gene: TRBJ2-6; d_gene: -; CDR3aa: CASTPVGSGANVLTF; CDR3nt: TGTGCCAGCACCCCTGTCGGCTCTGGGGCCAACGTCCTGACTTTC
abundance: -; v_gene: TRBV20-1; j_gene: TRBJ1-3; d_gene: TRBD1; CDR3aa: CSAREIGTGAGGGNTIYF; CDR3nt: TGCAGTGCTAGAGAAATCGGGACAGGGGCGGGAGGTGGAAACACCATATATTTT
abundance: -; v_gene: TRBV24-1; j_gene: TRBJ2-2; d_gene: -; CDR3aa: CAIGPRINTGELFF; CDR3nt: TGTGCCATTGGACCTCGGATCAACACCGGGGAGCTGTTTTTT
abundance: few; v_gene: TRBV27; j_gene: TRBJ2-3; d_gene: -; CDR3aa: CASSSTGRADTQYF; CDR3nt: TGTGCCAGCAGTTCGACAGGCCGCGCAGATACGCAGTATTTT
abundance: -; v_gene: TRBV10-1; j_gene: TRBJ2-2; d_gene: -; CDR3aa: CASSELSGTGELFF; CDR3nt: TGCGCCAGCAGTGAGTTAAGTGGGACCGGGGAGCTGTTTTTT
abundance: -; v_gene: TRBV4-2; j_gene: TRBJ2-1; d_gene: -; CDR3aa: CASSQIWEVAYNEQFF; CDR3nt: TGTGCCAGCAGCCAAATATGGGAGGTAGCCTACAATGAGCAGTTCTTC
abundance: -; v_gene: TRBV5-1; j_gene: TRBJ2-7; d_gene: -; CDR3aa: CASSYLGDSYEQYF; CDR3nt: TGCGCCAGCAGCTACCTGGGGGATTCCTACGAGCAGTACTTC
abundance: -; v_gene: TRBV2; j_gene: TRBJ1-2; d_gene: TRBD1; CDR3aa: CASIGGTDYGYTF; CDR3nt: TGTGCCAGCATCGGCGGGACAGACTATGGCTACACCTTC
abundance: -; v_gene: TRBV6-2/TRBV6-3; j_gene: TRBJ2-3; d_gene: TRBD1; CDR3aa: CASTEDRASDTQYF; CDR3nt: TGTGCCAGTACCGAGGACAGGGCCTCAGATACGCAGTATTTT